The clone carrying this T cell receptor (beta chain) was seen more than once but under ten times. What it recognizes is unknown. These data belong to a study of regulatory T cells in long-lasting Graves disease. According to the study, TCR beta libraries were built with iRepertoire HTBI primers and CDR3-region Arm-PCR. One entry per CDR3 protein results from TCRdb running MiXCR on the multiplex PCR reads. The table has around 500,000 distinct CDR3 sequences, roughly 20% seen once. Time point indicated: persistent/refractory GD, antithyroid drugs over 5 years with positive TRAb. Following extraction of RNA from PBMCs, that RNA was used to make the TCR library. In Xi'an, China, an endocrinology department was the source of patients. Study results and caveats: The study found TRBV28, TRBJ1-2 and TRBJ2-5 favored in persistent disease. Analyses excluded thyroid tissue, covering peripheral blood alone.

The CDR3 length is 16 residues. V lost 1 base to trimming and J lost 7 bases, with 19 bases between them. The V gene's germline CDR1 is LGHNA and CDR2 YNFKEQ. Here the sequenced sample was peripheral blood mononuclear cells (PBMCs), taken when the disease was refractory, from a patient treated with antithyroid drugs. The chain is built from TRBV4-2 and TRBJ2-5, with D possibly being TRBD1 or TRBD2 (5 bases each). This sequence was found in a female donor with Graves disease. CDR3 sequence (DNA): TGTGCCAGCAGCCAAGGGGGGAGCCCCCCTCTTGGGACCCAGTACTTC. Translating it yields CASSQGGSPPLGTQYF.